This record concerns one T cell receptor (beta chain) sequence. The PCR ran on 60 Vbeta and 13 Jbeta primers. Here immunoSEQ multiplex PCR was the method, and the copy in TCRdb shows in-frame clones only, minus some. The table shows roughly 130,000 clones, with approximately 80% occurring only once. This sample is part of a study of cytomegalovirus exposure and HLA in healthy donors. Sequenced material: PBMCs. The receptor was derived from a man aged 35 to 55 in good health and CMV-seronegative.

The CDR3 nucleotides read TGCGCCAGCTCGACAGCCGGGACAGGGAATGAAAAACTGTTTTTT. Protein sequence: CASSTAGTGNEKLFF. The V and J genes are TRBV5-1 and TRBJ1-4, with 9 bases fitting TRBD1. From germline, CDR1 is SGHRS and CDR2 YFSETQ. The CDR3 runs to 15 residues. V lost 7 bases and J lost 5; bases outside the gene matches: 9.